The 28 T cell receptor beta chains presented below share a single source sample, sequenced in a study of T-cell memory formation after mild COVID-19. TCRdb passed the 5' RACE reads through MiXCR, listing each CDR3 protein once. Here the sample spans 100,000 or so distinct CDR3 sequences, over 8.5% being singletons. The sequenced sample consisted of PBMCs or a T cell subset sorted from them (not recorded which). The receptors were sampled from a young man who had mild COVID-19 (a few samples of this study predate the infection). Cell type and time point are not known.

The CDR3, as DNA: TGCGCCAGCAGCCCCTCCCAACTGAACACTGAAGCTTTCTTT. This codes for CASSPSQLNTEAFF. The rearrangement joins TRBV4-1 to TRBJ1-1, with unresolved D. The V end was cut by 4 bases, the J end by 0 bases, with 9 bases between. This CDR3 comprises 14 residues. Per germline, CDR1 MGHRA and CDR2 YSYEKL.

This clonotype was counted between two and nine times. The chain joins TRBV27 to TRBJ2-2; D tentatively fits TRBD1 or TRBD2 (6 bases each). Trimming shortened V by 4 bases and J by 7 bases, and 13 bases separated the two germline ends. The germline gives CDR1 MNHEY, CDR2 SMNVEV (reference sequence). This CDR3 is 14 amino acids long. The CDR3 here is CASSYIGGLGELFF. CDR3 sequence (DNA): TGTGCCAGCAGTTATATAGGGGGACTCGGGGAGCTGTTTTTT.

In its sample, this clonotype was seen a few times. V usage is TRBV7-9 and J usage is TRBJ2-5; the D gene is possibly TRBD1 (5 bases). The CDR3 contains 13 residues. The V end lost 2 bases, the J end lost 5 bases, and 9 bases lay between the germline ends. Per germline, CDR1 SEHNR and CDR2 FQNEAQ (reference sequence). In DNA, the CDR3 is TGTGCCAGCAGCTTATCCAGGGATGAGACCCAGTACTTC. Its translation is CASSLSRDETQYF. Using reference TRBV7-9 and TRBJ2-5 for the parts outside the CDR3, the full variable domain is DTGVSQNPRHKITKRGQNVTFRCDPISEHNRLYWYRQTLGQGPEFLTYFQNEAQLEKSRLLSDRFSAERPKGSFSTLEIQRTEQGDSAMYLCASSLSRDETQYFGPGTRLLVL.

CDR3 sequence reads: CASSVDGGEQFF. CDR3 coding DNA: TGTGCCAGCAGTGTGGACGGAGGTGAGCAGTTCTTC. V is TRBV7-7 and J is TRBJ2-1; D might be TRBD2 (5 bases). This CDR3 region has 12 residues. Trimming took 6 bases from V and 9 from J, leaving 12 bases between them. Germline V gene data show CDR1 as SSHAT and CDR2 as FNYEAQ (reference sequence).

The chain uses TRBV6-2 or TRBV6-3 and TRBJ2-1; no definite D call. The CDR3 covers 15 residues. CDR1 is MNHEY and CDR2 is SVGEGT in the germline V gene. With 3 bases removed from V and 0 bases from J, the gap between germline ends came to 9 bases. CDR3 protein: CASSYEASSYNEQFF. The CDR3, as DNA: TGTGCCAGCAGTTATGAGGCGAGCTCCTACAATGAGCAGTTCTTC.

This clonotype was picked up many times. The rearrangement links TRBV7-2 to TRBJ2-3; 8 bases agree with TRBD2. Germline CDR1 is SGHTA and CDR2 is FQGNSA. CDR3 length: 16 amino acids. Trimming cost V 1 base and J 0 bases; bases outside gene matches: 3. As DNA, the CDR3 is TGTGCCAGCAGCTTAGGAGCTAGCGGGAGCACAGATACGCAGTATTTT. Its protein is CASSLGASGSTDTQYF. Drawing the rest from reference TRBV7-2 and TRBJ2-3, the complete variable domain is GAGVSQSPSNKVTEKGKDVELRCDPISGHTALYWYRQSLGQGLEFLIYFQGNSAPDKSGLPSDRFSAERTGGSVSTLTIQRTQQEDSAVYLCASSLGASGSTDTQYFGPGTRLTVL.

V is TRBV15 and J is TRBJ2-3; D may be TRBD2 (5 bases). The length of the CDR3 is 14 residues. V lost 7 bases and J 2 bases, leaving 13 bases between the germline ends. The germline V gene has CDR1 LNHNV and CDR2 YYDKDF (reference sequence). CDR3 DNA sequence: TGTGCCACCACGTTAGAGCGGATCACAGATACGCAGTATTTT. Its protein is CATTLERITDTQYF.

In its sample, this clonotype was seen a few times. CDR3 region: CSARPGTGRIGELFF. CDR3 DNA: TGCAGTGCTAGACCTGGGACAGGGAGGATCGGGGAGCTGTTTTTT. The chain joins TRBV20-1 to TRBJ2-2, with 9 positions matching TRBD1. Germline V lookup: CDR1 DFQATT, CDR2 SNEGSKA (reference sequence). Trimming removed 2 bases from V and 7 bases from J; junction bases left unmatched: 8. This CDR3 comprises 15 residues.

This clonotype was counted only a few times. The genes are TRBV5-6 and TRBJ2-3; no clear D gene. The CDR3 has 15 amino acids. Looked up from germline, CDR1 is SGHDT and CDR2 is YYEEEE. Trimming took 2 bases from V and 3 from J, leaving 13 bases between them. The chain's CDR3 is CASSFRLLETDTQYF. CDR3 bases: TGTGCCAGCAGCTTCAGACTCCTCGAGACAGATACGCAGTATTTT.

This clonotype was seen repeatedly, ten times or more. J is TRBJ2-2 and V is TRBV20-1; D is possibly TRBD1 or TRBD2 (6 bases each). Per germline, CDR1 DFQATT and CDR2 SNEGSKA (reference sequence). CDR3 size: 17 residues. Written as DNA, the CDR3 is TGCAGGAAATCTTTGGGGGGCAAATCGGGCTCCGGCGGGGAGCTGTTTTTT. Its protein product is CRKSLGGKSGSGGELFF.

This clonotype has a count of ten or more. The chain recombines TRBV10-3 with TRBJ2-6; possibly TRBD1 for D (6 bases). Germline-derived CDR1 and CDR2 are ENHRY and SYGVKD. The CDR3 spans 15 residues. Trimming pared 3 bases from V and 4 bases from J, leaving 10 bases between. CDR3 coding DNA: TGTGCCATCAGTGATTTAGGGACAGGGGCCAACGTCCTGACTTTC. It is translated as CAISDLGTGANVLTF.

The CDR3 is CASTMTSGANTGELFF. Here the CDR3 DNA reads TGTGCCAGCACCATGACTAGCGGGGCGAACACCGGGGAGCTGTTTTTT. This rearrangement joins TRBV7-6 to TRBJ2-2; 11 bases are a match to TRBD2. CDR3 length: 16 amino acids. J gave up 0 bases and V 7 bases, and 4 bases lay outside the gene matches. Germline-derived CDR1 and CDR2 are SGHVS and FNYEAQ.

This clonotype was observed a handful of times. CDR3 in DNA: TGTGCCAGCAGCTTGGAAGGGTACGAGCAGTACGTC. Residues: CASSLEGYEQYV. The V gene is TRBV5-5, the J gene TRBJ2-7, with no clear D. The V and J ends lost 0 bases and 4 bases respectively, with 5 bases between them. This CDR3 is 12 amino acids long. Germline CDR1 is SGHKS and CDR2 is YYEKEE (reference sequence).

The rearrangement links TRBV2 to TRBJ2-1; tentative D call: TRBD2 (7 bases). From germline, CDR1 is SNHLY and CDR2 FYNNEI. V was pared by 4 bases and J by 0 bases, with 13 bases between. This CDR3 comprises 16 residues. The CDR3 region is CASSGGRGSSYNEQFF. In DNA form, the CDR3 reads TGTGCCAGCAGTGGGGGGCGGGGGAGCTCCTACAATGAGCAGTTCTTC.

There are a few counts of this clonotype. This chain connects TRBV6-5 to TRBJ2-1, with 9 positions matching TRBD2. The V gene's germline CDR1 is MNHEY and CDR2 SVGAGI. Trimming took 4 bases from V and 5 from J; bases not matched to a gene: 9. The CDR3 runs 16 residues. The CDR3, as DNA: TGTGCCAGCAGTTTACTAGCGGGTGGAGCCCACAATGAGCAGTTCTTC. Translating it yields CASSLLAGGAHNEQFF.

This clonotype was picked up one time. CDR3 DNA sequence: TGCGCCAGCAGCCAAGACGCCCTCGGGACAGGCTGGCAGCCCCAGCATTTT. This encodes CASSQDALGTGWQPQHF. The chain is built from TRBV4-1 and TRBJ1-5; 8 bases fit TRBD1. The V and J ends lost 0 bases and 7 bases, in that order; junction bases with no gene match: 11. The length of the CDR3 is 17 residues. Germline V gives CDR1 MGHRA, CDR2 YSYEKL.

The sample holds a few counts of this clonotype. The chain recombines TRBV9 with TRBJ1-1; D gene ambiguous. CDR1 and CDR2 (germline): SGDLS, YYNGEE. CDR3 length equals 13 residues. The V and J ends lost 4 bases and 2 bases respectively, with 9 bases between them. CDR3 region: CASSPLRNTEAFF. For the CDR3, the DNA is TGTGCCAGCAGCCCATTACGCAACACTGAAGCTTTCTTT.

This clonotype appeared a few times. The CDR3 sequence is CASSPRWEGGGYTF. The CDR3 nucleotides read TGTGCCAGCAGCCCCCGATGGGAGGGCGGAGGCTACACCTTC. The V call is TRBV7-2, the J call TRBJ1-2; D unresolved. With 5 bases removed from V and 8 bases from J, the gap between germline ends came to 18 bases. Germline values: CDR1 SGHTA, CDR2 FQGNSA. The CDR3 has 14 residues.

The genes are TRBV12-3 or TRBV12-4 and TRBJ2-2, with D tentatively TRBD2 (6 bases). The CDR3 length is 14 residues. V lost 6 bases and J 4 bases, leaving 12 bases between the germline ends. CDR3 region: CASRGGLLTGELFF. DNA for the CDR3: TGTGCCAGCAGGGGGGGACTGCTCACCGGGGAGCTGTTTTTT.

The V gene is TRBV28, the J gene TRBJ2-7; the D gene could be TRBD1 or TRBD2 (5 bases each). CDR3 size: 14 residues. Germline values: CDR1 MDHEN, CDR2 SYDVKM. V lost 5 bases and J 5 bases, leaving 16 bases between the germline ends. This CDR3 is CASSPGISGDEQYV. In DNA form, the CDR3 reads TGTGCCAGCAGTCCAGGGATTTCCGGGGACGAGCAGTACGTC.

The V call is TRBV4-2, the J call TRBJ1-2; no clear D gene. CDR3 size: 14 residues. The V end lost 0 bases, the J end lost 0 bases, and 5 bases lay between the germline ends. The germline CDR1 and CDR2 sequences are LGHNA and YNFKEQ. In DNA form, the CDR3 reads TGTGCCAGCAGCCAAGAAGGGTCTAACTATGGCTACACCTTC. This sequence encodes CASSQEGSNYGYTF.

This clonotype showed up just a few times. The chain couples TRBV7-9 to TRBJ2-5; D ambiguous. The germline V gene encodes CDR1 SEHNR and CDR2 FQNEAQ (reference sequence). The CDR3 is 14 amino acids. Between the trimmed V and J ends, which lost 5 bases and 5 bases, there was a span of 15 bases. CDR3 sequence (DNA): TGTGCCAGCAGCAACCGGGCGGCCGACGAGACCCAGTACTTC. Amino acids: CASSNRAADETQYF.

The chain has TRBV4-1 and TRBJ2-2; TRBD2 is a possible D gene (7 bases). The V end was cut by 3 bases, the J end by 6 bases, with 11 bases between. The CDR3 runs 14 residues. The V gene's germline CDR1 is MGHRA and CDR2 YSYEKL. CDR3 region: CASSQFGGPGELFF. CDR3 DNA: TGCGCCAGCAGCCAGTTCGGGGGGCCCGGGGAGCTGTTTTTT.

The V and J genes are TRBV4-1 and TRBJ2-3; D is tentatively TRBD1 or TRBD2 (5 bases each). Trimming pared 0 bases from V and 2 bases from J, leaving 15 bases between. The CDR3 runs 17 residues. Germline CDR1 is MGHRA and CDR2 is YSYEKL. The CDR3 loop is CASSQDRGAENTDTQYF. In nucleotides, the CDR3 is TGCGCCAGCAGCCAAGATCGAGGGGCGGAGAACACAGATACGCAGTATTTT.

In this sample, this clonotype turned up a few times. CDR3 protein: CASNMGGGWDIQYF. CDR3 nucleotide sequence: TGTGCCAGCAACATGGGCGGGGGATGGGACATTCAGTACTTC. The J gene is TRBJ2-4, the V gene TRBV12-3 or TRBV12-4; 7 nucleotides agree with TRBD2. V trimming: 7 bases; J trimming: 8 bases; junction bases outside the gene matches: 11. CDR3 length: 14 residues.

This clonotype was seen repeatedly, ten times or more. This chain links TRBV5-4 with TRBJ1-2, with D hard to call. Between the trimmed V and J ends, which lost 4 bases and 13 bases, there was a span of 26 bases. The CDR3 has 15 residues. Germline CDR1 SGHNT, CDR2 YYREEE (reference sequence). In DNA form, the CDR3 reads TGTGCCAGCAGCCCCCTAGCCACAGCGGCCCCAGACTCCACCTTC. It yields the protein CASSPLATAAPDSTF.

The chain uses TRBV18 and TRBJ2-7, with 8 positions matching TRBD1. The trim removed 3 bases at V and 3 bases at J, leaving 4 bases unmatched. The germline gives CDR1 KGHSH, CDR2 LQKENI. The CDR3 consists of 14 residues. The CDR3 DNA follows: TGTGCCAGCTCACCTATGGACAGGGTCTACGAGCAGTACGTC. Protein product: CASSPMDRVYEQYV.

This clonotype has just a few counts. The chain carries TRBV5-1 and TRBJ2-7; a weak D match, TRBD1 (6 bases). The CDR3 extends over 15 amino acids. The germline gives CDR1 SGHRS, CDR2 YFSETQ. The V gene lost 4 bases and the J gene lost 1 base, with 15 bases spanning the gap. For the CDR3, the DNA is TGCGCCAGCAGCCCGTCAGTGCAGGGGTCCTACGAGCAGTACTTC. It yields the protein CASSPSVQGSYEQYF.